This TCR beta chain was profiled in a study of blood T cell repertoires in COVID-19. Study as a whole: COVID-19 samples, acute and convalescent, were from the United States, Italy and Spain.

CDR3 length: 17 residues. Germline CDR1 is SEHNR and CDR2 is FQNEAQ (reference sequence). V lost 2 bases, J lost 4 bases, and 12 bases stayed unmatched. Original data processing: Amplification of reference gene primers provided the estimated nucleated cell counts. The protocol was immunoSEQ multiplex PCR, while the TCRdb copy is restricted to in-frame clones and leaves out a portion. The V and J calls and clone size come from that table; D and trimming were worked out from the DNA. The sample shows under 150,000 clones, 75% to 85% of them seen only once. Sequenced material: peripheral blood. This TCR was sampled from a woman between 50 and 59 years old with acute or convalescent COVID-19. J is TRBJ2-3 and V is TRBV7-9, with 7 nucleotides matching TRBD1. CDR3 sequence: CASSLPLGQAGSDTQYF. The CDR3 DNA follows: TGTGCCAGCAGCTTACCACTTGGACAGGCAGGTTCAGATACGCAGTATTTT.